Ten or more counts support the clone carrying this T cell receptor beta chain. Per the original data handling: CDR3 was compared across clinicopathological groups, and the resulting differences were used to build a distant-metastasis classifier for papillary thyroid cancer. TCRdb reprocessed the PCR reads using MiXCR. What appears here as the V and J calls and clone size reflects TCRdb's work, not the paper's. The table shows about 20,000 clones, with 15% to 19% occurring only once. Trimming left V 5 bases short and J 3 bases short, with 13 bases between. The CDR3 runs to 14 residues. CDR1 and CDR2 (germline): DFQATT, SNEGSKA (reference sequence). No treatment had been given to any patient before thyroid surgery. The entry originates in a study of metastatic and nonmetastatic thyroid tumors.

Sequencing was performed on blood. This sequence originates from a female donor with papillary thyroid cancer or a benign thyroid nodule (not recorded which). Some clones in this sample may be carry-over from other donors' samples. The rearrangement uses TRBV20-1 and TRBJ2-2; tentatively, D is TRBD1 (6 bases). The CDR3: CSAPRGGYTGELFF. The CDR3 DNA follows: TGCAGTGCTCCAAGAGGGGGATACACCGGGGAGCTGTTTTTT.